Listed here are 26 T cell receptor beta chains from one sample, sequenced in a study of T cells in women clearing cervical HPV infection. TCRdb's table, derived via immunoSEQ multiplex PCR, lists solely in-frame clones and lacks some. Its listing shows nearly 20,000 clones. Sequencing was performed on blood buffy coat. The receptors shown here come from a woman between 18 and 69 years old with a cervical HPV16 infection that either progressed to CIN3+ or cleared (not recorded which).

As for this clone: The CDR3 end lies 3 residues beyond the end of the read and is filled in from the germline J gene. This sequence joins TRBV18 and TRBJ1-5, with TRBD1 as a possible D gene (5 bases). This CDR3 contains 17 residues. V was pared by 3 bases and J by 2 bases, with 17 bases between. CDR1 and CDR2 from the germline V gene are KGHSH and LQKENI. The sequenced CDR3 bases are TGTGCCAGCTCACCTAATCCAGGGATAGGTGGCAATCAGCCC. Protein product: CASSPNPGIGGNQP. The whole CDR3 protein reads CASSPNPGIGGNQPQHF.

Details on this clone: Read data end 3 residues before the CDR3 end; the end is taken from the germline J gene. The V call is TRBV2, the J call TRBJ2-5; D is possibly TRBD1 (6 bases). Deletions cut 6 bases from V and 4 bases from J, with 15 bases between. This CDR3 is 14 amino acids long. Germline V gene data show CDR1 as SNHLY and CDR2 as FYNNEI. The chain's CDR3 is CASRKQGWGETQYF. The sequenced part of the CDR3 DNA is TGTGCCAGCAGAAAACAGGGTTGGGGAGAGACC.

Concerning this clone itself: With the read ending 3 residues before the CDR3 end, the germline J gene is used to fill in that end. The chain employs TRBV12-3 or TRBV12-4 and TRBJ1-5; D uncertain. This CDR3 comprises 15 residues. V was cut by 0 bases and J by 4 bases, with 10 bases left in between. The sequenced part of the CDR3 DNA is TGTGCCAGCAGTTTAGCCGGGGAAAGAAATCAGCCC. Its protein product is CASSLAGERNQP. The full CDR3 protein is CASSLAGERNQPQHF.

The part of the CDR3 DNA that was read is TGTGCCAGCAGTTTAAACCCGACAGATGGAAAA. Encoded protein: CASSLNPTDGK. The whole CDR3 is CASSLNPTDGKLFF. The V call is TRBV28, the J call TRBJ1-4, with D possibly matching TRBD1 (5 bases). The read ends 3 residues early relative to the CDR3; the germline J gene fills the gap. V was clipped by 2 bases and J by 10 bases, with 14 bases between them. The CDR3 contains 14 residues. Looked up from germline, CDR1 is MDHEN and CDR2 is SYDVKM.

Points on this clone: The read ends 3 residues shy of where the CDR3 ends; the end is completed using the germline J gene. This chain connects TRBV11-2 to TRBJ2-7; D is perhaps TRBD1 (5 bases). Germline lookup yields CDR1 SGHAT and CDR2 FQNNGV. The CDR3 has 14 amino acids. Deletions cut 3 bases from V and 0 bases from J, with 9 bases between. Here the CDR3 reads CASSFDRYSYEQYF. The covered CDR3 bases are TGTGCCAGCAGCTTTGACAGATACTCCTACGAG. Together with reference TRBV11-2 and TRBJ2-7, the CDR3 gives the full variable domain: EAGVAQSPRYKIIEKRQSVAFWCNPISGHATLYWYQQILGQGPKLLIQFQNNGVVDDSQLPKDRFSAERLKGVDSTLKIQPAKLEDSAVYLCASSFDRYSYEQYFGPGTRLTVT.

For this clone: The sequence runs out 3 residues before the end of the CDR3; the remainder is reconstructed from the germline J gene. This chain connects TRBV2 to TRBJ1-3; TRBD1 matches 7 bases. Germline CDR1 is SNHLY and CDR2 is FYNNEI. The CDR3 has 14 amino acids. V was pared by 4 bases and J by 1 base, with 1 base of the junction left unmatched. This CDR3 reads CASSVQGSGNTIYF. The CDR3 bases that were read are TGTGCCAGCAGTGTACAGGGGTCTGGAAACACC.

Worth noting for this clone: The sequence runs out 3 residues before the end of the CDR3; the remainder is reconstructed from the germline J gene. This chain connects TRBV2 to TRBJ2-5; 10 bases align to TRBD2. The CDR3 has 17 residues. V shed 7 bases and J 5 bases; nucleotides not matched to a gene: 16. Germline assignment: CDR1 SNHLY and CDR2 FYNNEI. CDR3 residues: CASTPGPGTSGAETQYF. The sequenced part of the CDR3 DNA is TGTGCCAGCACCCCAGGTCCGGGTACTAGCGGGGCGGAGACC.

Regarding this clone: The read is 3 residues too short to cover the CDR3 end, so that end is filled in from the germline J gene. The chain has TRBV18 and TRBJ2-3; no reliable D call. The CDR3 covers 13 residues. In germline, CDR1 is KGHSH, CDR2 LQKENI. The V end was cut by 3 bases, the J end by 4 bases, with 8 bases between. CDR3 bases read: TGTGCCAGCTCACCGCAGGATGCAGATACG. Its translation is CASSPQDADT. The full CDR3 sequence reads CASSPQDADTQYF.

Notes on this clone: The read halts 3 residues ahead of the CDR3 end, with the missing end drawn from the germline J gene. The rearrangement links TRBV13 to TRBJ2-1, with 7 bases matching TRBD2. Germline CDR1 PRHDT, CDR2 FYEKMQ (reference sequence). The CDR3 is 16 residues long. J was trimmed by 0 bases and V by 5 bases; bases with no gene match: 7. The covered CDR3 bases are TGTGCCAGCAGCCCCGTCGGGGGGAGCTCCTACAATGAG. Amino acid sequence: CASSPVGGSSYNE. The whole CDR3 reads CASSPVGGSSYNEQFF.

This clone is deemed medium-sized by its frequency. Read coverage stops 3 residues before the CDR3 terminus; the germline J gene supplies the remainder. V usage is TRBV18 and J usage is TRBJ1-1; D unresolved. Looked up from germline, CDR1 is KGHSH and CDR2 is LQKENI. V dropped 3 bases and J dropped 0 bases, with 11 bases sitting between them. The CDR3 covers 15 residues. CDR3 DNA, as far as it was read: TGTGCCAGCTCACCCTCAGCGATAATGAACACTGAA. It specifies CASSPSAIMNTE. Given in full, the CDR3 is CASSPSAIMNTEAFF.

In the case of this clone: The read comes to an end 3 residues before the CDR3 does, leaving the germline J gene to fill in the end. This chain links TRBV5-4 with TRBJ1-5; 8 bases fit TRBD1. CDR1 is SGHNT and CDR2 is YYREEE in the germline V gene (reference sequence). The CDR3 is 15 amino acids. The trim removed 1 base at V and 1 base at J, leaving 1 base unmatched. The covered CDR3 bases are TGTGCCAGCAGCTTGCGACAGGGGAGCAATCAGCCC. As protein: CASSLRQGSNQP. The whole CDR3 protein is CASSLRQGSNQPQHF.

This clone is labeled medium-sized based on frequency. The sequence runs out 3 residues before the end of the CDR3; the remainder is reconstructed from the germline J gene. The gene calls are TRBV18 and TRBJ2-1; TRBD1 agrees at 7 bases. This CDR3 comprises 14 residues. The V gene's germline CDR1 is KGHSH and CDR2 LQKENI. J lost 6 bases, V lost 6 bases, and 8 bases had no gene match. The chain's CDR3 is CASSPPHRGNEQFF. CDR3 DNA (partial): TGTGCCAGCTCCCCGCCCCACAGGGGCAATGAG.

Regarding this clone: The observed sequence ends 3 residues before the CDR3 terminus, with the missing tail filled in from the germline J gene. V and J are TRBV19 and TRBJ2-7; TRBD1 matches 7 bases. The CDR3 has 13 amino acids. The germline V gene has CDR1 LNHDA and CDR2 SQIVND (reference sequence). The V gene end was trimmed by 9 bases and the J gene end by 2 bases; junction bases not matched to a gene: 7. The DNA read from the CDR3 is TGTGCCAGCGGGGCAGGGGGTCCCTACGAG. Amino acids: CASGAGGPYE. The whole CDR3 region reads CASGAGGPYEQYF.

Of note for this clone: The CDR3 extends 3 residues past the end of the read, so its final part is completed from the germline J gene. V gene TRBV11-2 combines with J gene TRBJ1-2; 7 bases agree with TRBD1. Trimming removed 2 bases from V and 6 bases from J; junction bases left unmatched: 6. The CDR3 extends over 14 amino acids. Looked up from germline, CDR1 is SGHAT and CDR2 is FQNNGV. The CDR3 is CASSLNAGTDGYTF. CDR3 bases read: TGTGCCAGCAGCTTAAACGCCGGGACAGATGGC. Full variable domain (missing parts from reference TRBV11-2 and TRBJ1-2): EAGVAQSPRYKIIEKRQSVAFWCNPISGHATLYWYQQILGQGPKLLIQFQNNGVVDDSQLPKDRFSAERLKGVDSTLKIQPAKLEDSAVYLCASSLNAGTDGYTFGSGTRLTVV.

With respect to this clone: Sequencing ends 3 residues short of the CDR3 end; the germline J gene provides the rest. This chain connects TRBV5-1 to TRBJ2-5; 11 bases are a match to TRBD2. The length of the CDR3 is 15 residues. V shed 3 bases and J 2 bases; nucleotides not matched to a gene: 3. CDR1 SGHRS and CDR2 YFSETQ come from the germline V gene. CDR3 bases read: TGCGCCAGCAGCTCCTTAGCGGGGGGGCAAGAGACC. Translating gives CASSSLAGGQET. Given in full, the CDR3 is CASSSLAGGQETQYF.

Worth noting for this clone: The observed sequence ends 3 residues before the CDR3 terminus, with the missing tail filled in from the germline J gene. V usage is TRBV2 and J usage is TRBJ2-5; 13 nucleotides match TRBD2. There are 15 residues in the CDR3. The V gene end was trimmed by 4 bases and the J gene end by 5 bases; junction bases not matched to a gene: 4. Germline V gene sequence: CDR1 SNHLY, CDR2 FYNNEI. The sequenced part of the CDR3 DNA is TGTGCCAGCAGTGTTGTGACTAGCGGGGGGGAGACC. It is translated as CASSVVTSGGET. The complete CDR3 sequence is CASSVVTSGGETQYF. Complete variable domain (other parts from reference TRBV2 and TRBJ2-5): EPEVTQTPSHQVTQMGQEVILRCVPISNHLYFYWYRQILGQKVEFLVSFYNNEISEKSEIFDDQFSVERPDGSNFTLKIRSTKLEDSAMYFCASSVVTSGGETQYFGPGTRLLVL.

This clone registers medium-sized (0.01 to 0.1%) by frequency. The read halts 3 residues ahead of the CDR3 end, with the missing end drawn from the germline J gene. This chain uses TRBV18 with TRBJ2-3; TRBD1 matches 7 bases. CDR1 is KGHSH and CDR2 is LQKENI in the germline V gene. The CDR3 has 14 amino acids. Losses at the gene ends were 1 base for V and 5 bases for J; bases not matched to a gene: 3. CDR3 region: CASSPQGAGDTQYF. CDR3 bases read: TGTGCCAGCTCACCACAGGGGGCTGGAGATACG. Together with reference TRBV18 and TRBJ2-3, the CDR3 gives the full variable domain: NAGVMQNPRHLVRRRGQEARLRCSPMKGHSHVYWYRQLPEEGLKFMVYLQKENIIDESGMPKERFSAEFPKEGPSILRIQQVVRGDSAAYFCASSPQGAGDTQYFGPGTRLTVL.

As regards this clone: The read stops 3 residues short of the end of the CDR3; the missing end is completed from the germline J gene. The chain couples TRBV7-6 to TRBJ2-3, with TRBD1 identical over 9 bases. Looked up from germline, CDR1 is SGHVS and CDR2 is FNYEAQ. There are 17 residues in the CDR3. V lost 5 bases, J lost 4 bases, and 13 bases stayed unmatched. The DNA read from the CDR3 is TGTGCCAGCAGCCCCAACAGGGGGCAGGTCCTTGCAGATACG. Its protein product is CASSPNRGQVLADT. The full-length CDR3 reads as CASSPNRGQVLADTQYF.

Concerning this clone itself: The read ends 3 residues before the CDR3 terminus; that terminus is restored from the germline J gene. The chain employs TRBV4-1 and TRBJ1-3; D remains ambiguous. The CDR3 is 17 amino acids. The V end was cut by 0 bases, the J end by 0 bases, with 12 bases between. Germline V gene data show CDR1 as MGHRA and CDR2 as YSYEKL. The CDR3 loop is CASSQEKRVLSGNTIYF. The sequenced part of the CDR3 DNA is TGCGCCAGCAGCCAAGAAAAAAGGGTCCTCTCTGGAAACACC.

On this clone: The read stops 3 residues short of the end of the CDR3; the missing end is completed from the germline J gene. The V call is TRBV5-1, the J call TRBJ2-6; TRBD1 aligns across 7 bases. The V segment lost 3 bases and the J segment 2 bases; nucleotides outside the gene matches: 5. CDR1 is SGHRS, CDR2 YFSETQ, per germline. This CDR3 is built from 16 residues. This chain's CDR3 is CASSSTGSPGANVLTF. The DNA read from the CDR3 is TGCGCCAGCAGCTCGACAGGGTCCCCTGGGGCCAACGTC.

CDR3 DNA (partial): TGCAGTGCCACGGGGGGAGCGAAACGGGCAGATACG. Protein sequence: CSATGGAKRADT. The entire CDR3 is CSATGGAKRADTQYF. This chain joins TRBV20-1 and TRBJ2-3; 7 nucleotides line up with TRBD2. The read comes to an end 3 residues before the CDR3 does, leaving the germline J gene to fill in the end. V dropped 6 bases and J dropped 4; count of bases not matched to a gene: 13. CDR3 size: 15 residues. In germline, CDR1 is DFQATT, CDR2 SNEGSKA (reference sequence).

Regarding this clone: The read is 3 residues too short to cover the CDR3 end, so that end is filled in from the germline J gene. The V gene is TRBV7-9, the J gene TRBJ2-1; 10 bases fit TRBD2. Trimming took 5 bases from V and 2 from J; bases not matched to a gene: 3. CDR3 length: 15 amino acids. The germline gives CDR1 SEHNR, CDR2 FQNEAQ (reference sequence). CDR3: CASSRLAGTYNEQFF. The sequenced CDR3 bases are TGTGCCAGCAGCAGACTAGCGGGCACCTACAATGAG.

About this clone itself: The read ends 3 residues shy of where the CDR3 ends; the end is completed using the germline J gene. The chain employs TRBV7-3 and TRBJ1-5; D might be TRBD1 (5 bases). The CDR3 contains 13 residues. The germline gives CDR1 SGHTA, CDR2 FQGTGA. The V end lost 10 bases, the J end lost 2 bases, and 12 bases lay between the germline ends. This CDR3 is CANQGEGNQPQHF. CDR3 DNA, as far as it was read: TGTGCCAACCAGGGTGAAGGCAATCAGCCC.

A note on this clone: The CDR3 extends 3 residues past the end of the read, so its final part is completed from the germline J gene. The chain combines TRBV7-9 with TRBJ1-2; TRBD1 matches 9 bases. The CDR3 contains 15 residues. V trimming: 5 bases; J trimming: 6 bases; junction bases outside the gene matches: 10. Germline CDR1 SEHNR, CDR2 FQNEAQ (reference sequence). CDR3 DNA (partial): TGTGCCAGCAGCGCGAGCCGGGACAGGGTGGATGGC. Protein sequence: CASSASRDRVDG. The CDR3 reads in full as CASSASRDRVDGYTF. Using reference TRBV7-9 and TRBJ1-2 for the parts outside the CDR3, the full variable domain is DTGVSQNPRHKITKRGQNVTFRCDPISEHNRLYWYRQTLGQGPEFLTYFQNEAQLEKSRLLSDRFSAERPKGSFSTLEIQRTEQGDSAMYLCASSASRDRVDGYTFGSGTRLTVV.

To note about this clone: The read ends 3 residues shy of where the CDR3 ends; the end is completed using the germline J gene. V gene TRBV7-6 combines with J gene TRBJ2-5; unclear D gene. The CDR3 length is 15 residues. Germline V lookup: CDR1 SGHVS, CDR2 FNYEAQ. The ends were cut back, 2 bases at V and 3 bases at J, with 13 bases in the middle. The CDR3 loop reads CASSLLAREEETQYF. Partial CDR3 DNA: TGTGCCAGCAGCTTATTGGCCAGAGAAGAAGAGACC.

Concerning this clone itself: The DNA ends 3 residues before the CDR3 does, and the rest of the CDR3 is filled in from the germline J gene. This rearrangement joins TRBV2 to TRBJ2-1; unclear D gene. This CDR3 comprises 15 residues. Germline-derived CDR1 and CDR2 are SNHLY and FYNNEI. Deletions cut 2 bases from V and 5 bases from J, with 13 bases between. The sequenced part of the CDR3 DNA is TGTGCCAGCAGTGAACCCAAGGGTCGTCACAATGAG. Translating it yields CASSEPKGRHNE. The full CDR3 protein is CASSEPKGRHNEQFF.